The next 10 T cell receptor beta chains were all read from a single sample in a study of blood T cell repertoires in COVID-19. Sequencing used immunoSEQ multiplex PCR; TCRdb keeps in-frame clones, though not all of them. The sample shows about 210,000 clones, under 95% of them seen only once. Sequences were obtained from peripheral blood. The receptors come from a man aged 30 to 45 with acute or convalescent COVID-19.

The CDR3 sequence is CAGHFRSPVTDTQYF. Here the CDR3 DNA reads TGTGCCGGACACTTCCGTAGCCCCGTCACAGATACGCAGTATTTT. The chain is built from TRBV7-9 and TRBJ2-3; tentatively, D is TRBD1 (5 bases). This CDR3 comprises 15 residues. V lost 11 bases to trimming and J lost 2 bases, with 20 bases between them. The germline gives CDR1 SEHNR, CDR2 FQNEAQ (reference sequence). The complete variable domain, with remaining parts taken from reference TRBV7-9 and TRBJ2-3, reads DTGVSQNPRHKITKRGQNVTFRCDPISEHNRLYWYRQTLGQGPEFLTYFQNEAQLEKSRLLSDRFSAERPKGSFSTLEIQRTEQGDSAMYLCAGHFRSPVTDTQYFGPGTRLTVL.

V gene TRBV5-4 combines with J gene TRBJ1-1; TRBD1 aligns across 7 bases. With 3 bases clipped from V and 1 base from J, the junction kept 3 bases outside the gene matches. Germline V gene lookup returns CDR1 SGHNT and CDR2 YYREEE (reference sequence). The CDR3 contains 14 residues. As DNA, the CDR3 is TGTGCCAGCAGCTCCGACAGGGAGAACACTGAAGCTTTCTTT. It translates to CASSSDRENTEAFF.

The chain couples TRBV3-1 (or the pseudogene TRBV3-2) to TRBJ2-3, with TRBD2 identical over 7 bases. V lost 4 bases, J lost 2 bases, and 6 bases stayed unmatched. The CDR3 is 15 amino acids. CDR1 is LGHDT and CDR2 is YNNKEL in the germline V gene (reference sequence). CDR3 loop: CASSPTLAVTDTQYF. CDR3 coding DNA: TGTGCCAGCAGCCCGACCCTAGCGGTCACAGATACGCAGTATTTT.

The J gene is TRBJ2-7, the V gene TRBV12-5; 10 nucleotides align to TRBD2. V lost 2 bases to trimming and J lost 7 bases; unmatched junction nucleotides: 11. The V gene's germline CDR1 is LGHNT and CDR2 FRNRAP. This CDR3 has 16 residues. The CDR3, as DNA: TGTGCTAGTGGTTTGAGTCTAGCGGGGGATTCGGGGGAGCAGTACTTC. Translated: CASGLSLAGDSGEQYF.

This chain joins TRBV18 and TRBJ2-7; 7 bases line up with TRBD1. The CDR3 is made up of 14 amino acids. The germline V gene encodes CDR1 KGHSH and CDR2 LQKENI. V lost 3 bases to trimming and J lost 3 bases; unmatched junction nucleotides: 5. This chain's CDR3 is CASSPLGTDYEQYF. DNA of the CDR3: TGTGCCAGCTCACCCCTCGGGACAGACTACGAGCAGTACTTC.

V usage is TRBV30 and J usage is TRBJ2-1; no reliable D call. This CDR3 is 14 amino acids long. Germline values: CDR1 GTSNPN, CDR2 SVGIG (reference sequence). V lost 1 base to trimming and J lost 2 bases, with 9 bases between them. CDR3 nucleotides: TGTGCCTGGAGTGGGCTAGACCCCTACAATGAGCAGTTCTTC. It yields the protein CAWSGLDPYNEQFF.

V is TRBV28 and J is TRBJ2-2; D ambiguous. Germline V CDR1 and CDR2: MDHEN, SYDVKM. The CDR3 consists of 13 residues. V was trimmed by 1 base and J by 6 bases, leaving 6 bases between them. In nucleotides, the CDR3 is TGTGCCAGCAGTTTATCGGCGGCCGGGGAGCTGTTTTTT. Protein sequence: CASSLSAAGELFF.

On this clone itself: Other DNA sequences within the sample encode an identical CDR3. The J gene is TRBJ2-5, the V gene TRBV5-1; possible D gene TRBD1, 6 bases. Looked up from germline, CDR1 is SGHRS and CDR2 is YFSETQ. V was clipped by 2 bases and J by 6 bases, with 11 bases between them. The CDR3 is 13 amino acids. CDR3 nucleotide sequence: TGCGCCAGCAGCTTATCAGGGGATCAGACCCAGTACTTC. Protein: CASSLSGDQTQYF.

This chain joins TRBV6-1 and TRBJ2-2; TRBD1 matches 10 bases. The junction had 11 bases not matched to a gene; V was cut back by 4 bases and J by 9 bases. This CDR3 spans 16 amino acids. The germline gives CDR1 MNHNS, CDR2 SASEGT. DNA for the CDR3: TGTGCCAGCAGTGGACCCACGACGACAGGGGGCCGGGAGCTGTTTTTT. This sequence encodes CASSGPTTTGGRELFF.

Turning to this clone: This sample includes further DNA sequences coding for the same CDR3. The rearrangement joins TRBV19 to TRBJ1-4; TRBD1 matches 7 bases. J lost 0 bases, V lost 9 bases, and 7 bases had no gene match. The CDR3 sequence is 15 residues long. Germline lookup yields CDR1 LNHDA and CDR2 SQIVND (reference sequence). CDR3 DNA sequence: TGTGCCAGCGCCGGGACAGCTGCAACTAATGAAAAACTGTTTTTT. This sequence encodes CASAGTAATNEKLFF.